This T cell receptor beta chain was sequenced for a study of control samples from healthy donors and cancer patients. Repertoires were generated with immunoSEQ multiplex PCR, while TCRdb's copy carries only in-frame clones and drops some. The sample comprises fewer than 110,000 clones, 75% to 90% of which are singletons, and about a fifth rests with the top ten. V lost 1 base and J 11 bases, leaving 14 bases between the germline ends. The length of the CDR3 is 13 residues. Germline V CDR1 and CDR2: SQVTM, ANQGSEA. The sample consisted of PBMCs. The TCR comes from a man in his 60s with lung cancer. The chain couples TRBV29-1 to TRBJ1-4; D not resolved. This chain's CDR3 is CSVEGVGRAKLFF. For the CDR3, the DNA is TGCAGCGTTGAAGGGGTAGGAAGGGCGAAACTGTTTTTT. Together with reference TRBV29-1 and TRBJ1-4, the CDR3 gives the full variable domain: SAVISQKPSRDICQRGTSLTIQCQVDSQVTMMFWYRQQPGQSLTLIATANQGSEATYESGFVIDKFPISRPNLTFSTLTVSNMSPEDSSIYLCSVEGVGRAKLFFGSGTQLSVL.